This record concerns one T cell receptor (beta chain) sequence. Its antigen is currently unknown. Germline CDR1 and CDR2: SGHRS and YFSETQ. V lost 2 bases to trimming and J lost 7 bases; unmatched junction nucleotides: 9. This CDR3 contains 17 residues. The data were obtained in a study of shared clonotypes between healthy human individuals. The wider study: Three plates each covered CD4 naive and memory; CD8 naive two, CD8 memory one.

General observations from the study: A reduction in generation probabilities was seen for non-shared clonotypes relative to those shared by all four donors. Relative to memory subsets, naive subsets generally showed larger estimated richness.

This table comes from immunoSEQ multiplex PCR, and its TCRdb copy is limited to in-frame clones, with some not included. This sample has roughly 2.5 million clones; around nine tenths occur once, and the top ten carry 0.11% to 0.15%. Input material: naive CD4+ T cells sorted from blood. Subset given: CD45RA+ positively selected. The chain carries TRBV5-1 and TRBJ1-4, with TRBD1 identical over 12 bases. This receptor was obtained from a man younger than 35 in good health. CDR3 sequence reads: CASSFRDRGRVSEKLFF. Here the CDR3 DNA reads TGCGCCAGCAGCTTCCGGGACAGGGGGCGGGTAAGTGAAAAACTGTTTTTT.